Listed here are 2 T cell receptor beta chains from one sample, sequenced in a study of blood T cells in healthy people across ages. A second about 6 to 12 cycle PCR used barcoded and J-beta primers. TCRdb independently ran MiXCR on the 5' RACE reads; one entry per CDR3 protein. The sample contains 700,000 to 950,000 distinct CDR3 sequences, 58% of which appear only once. The sequenced material came from blood. The receptors originated from a man under 40 in good health.

The V and J genes are TRBV28 and TRBJ1-3; D gene unclear. CDR1 and CDR2 from the germline V gene are MDHEN and SYDVKM. The germline V and J ends were trimmed by 6 bases and 1 base, with 19 bases remaining between them. The CDR3 runs 17 residues. The CDR3 region is CASSLWVGTQSGNTIYF. CDR3 in DNA: TGTGCCAGCAGCCTATGGGTTGGAACGCAGTCTGGAAACACCATATATTTT.

The chain combines TRBV15 with TRBJ2-3, with D possibly being TRBD2 (6 bases). This CDR3 is 21 amino acids long. V dropped 0 bases and J dropped 2 bases, with 27 bases sitting between them. Germline V gene lookup returns CDR1 LNHNV and CDR2 YYDKDF (reference sequence). The CDR3 loop is CATSRDRNSLGRQSLTDTQYF. The CDR3 nucleotides read TGTGCCACCAGCAGAGACAGAAACTCCTTGGGGAGGCAGAGTCTCACAGATACGCAGTATTTT.